This T cell receptor (beta chain) comes out of a study of T cells of healthy individuals. Trimming stripped 8 bases from V and 6 bases from J, with 22 bases between. The CDR3 sequence is 15 residues long. The V gene's germline CDR1 is KGHDR and CDR2 SFDVKD. TCRdb itself ran the 5' RACE reads through MiXCR, one entry per CDR3 protein. The sample lists 95,000 to 100,000 distinct CDR3 sequences, 15% to 20% occurring once. J is TRBJ2-7 and V is TRBV24-1; D uncertain. The clonotype originates from a human donor in good health. CDR3 residues: CATTCLTYRPGEQYF. The CDR3 DNA is TGTGCCACCACGTGCTTGACTTATCGGCCTGGCGAGCAGTACTTC.